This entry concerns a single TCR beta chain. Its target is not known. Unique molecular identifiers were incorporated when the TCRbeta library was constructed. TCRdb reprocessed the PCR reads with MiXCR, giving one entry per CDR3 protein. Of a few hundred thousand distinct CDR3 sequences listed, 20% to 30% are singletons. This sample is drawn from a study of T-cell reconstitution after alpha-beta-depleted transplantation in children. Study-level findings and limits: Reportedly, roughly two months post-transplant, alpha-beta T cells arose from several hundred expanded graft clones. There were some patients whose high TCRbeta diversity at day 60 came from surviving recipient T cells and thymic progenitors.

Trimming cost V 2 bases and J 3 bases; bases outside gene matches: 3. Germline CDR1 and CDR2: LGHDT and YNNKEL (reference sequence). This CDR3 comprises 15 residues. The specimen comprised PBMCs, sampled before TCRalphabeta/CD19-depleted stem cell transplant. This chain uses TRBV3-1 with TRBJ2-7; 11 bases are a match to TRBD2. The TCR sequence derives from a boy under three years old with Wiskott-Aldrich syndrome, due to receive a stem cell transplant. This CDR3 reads CASSQPGLADYEQYF. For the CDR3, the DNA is TGTGCCAGCAGCCAACCGGGACTAGCGGACTACGAGCAGTACTTC.